This entry features one T cell receptor beta chain sequence. Its antigen remains unidentified. The data were obtained in a study of lymphopenia after photon versus proton radiotherapy. Overall study findings and caveats: Relative stability marked proton patients; photon patients lost diversity and naive cells.

The CDR3 covers 14 residues. Germline V gene sequence: CDR1 SQVTM, CDR2 ANQGSEA. Trimming took off 3 bases at V and 3 bases at J, with 14 bases between the two ends. Some clones are missing from TCRdb's copy, which holds only in-frame ones; the method was immunoSEQ multiplex PCR. The table records 35,000 to 45,000 clones, over 80% of them present only once. This chain connects TRBV29-1 to TRBJ1-2, with D possibly matching TRBD1 (5 bases). Sequenced material: peripheral blood, taken from a patient treated with proton-based radiotherapy. This TCR was recovered from a woman in her 70s with pancreatic cancer. CDR3 in amino acids: CSVDGPRDDYGYTF. For the CDR3, the DNA is TGCAGCGTTGACGGGCCCAGGGATGACTATGGCTACACCTTC.